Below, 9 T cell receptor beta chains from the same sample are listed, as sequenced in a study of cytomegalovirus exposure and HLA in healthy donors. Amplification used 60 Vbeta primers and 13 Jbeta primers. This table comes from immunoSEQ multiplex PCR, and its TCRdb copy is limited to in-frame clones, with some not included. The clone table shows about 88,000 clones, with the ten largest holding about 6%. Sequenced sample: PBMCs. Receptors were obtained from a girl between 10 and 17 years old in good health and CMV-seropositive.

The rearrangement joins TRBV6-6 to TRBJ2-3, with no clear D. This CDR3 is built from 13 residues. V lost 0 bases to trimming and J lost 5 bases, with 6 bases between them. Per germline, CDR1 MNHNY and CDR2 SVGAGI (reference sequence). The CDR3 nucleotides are TGTGCCAGCAGTTACTCCCTAGGAGATACGCAGTATTTT. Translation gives CASSYSLGDTQYF.

The CDR3 coding sequence is TGTGCCAGCAGGCGGGACTCCGTTTACGAGCAGTACTTC. Translated: CASRRDSVYEQYF. This chain connects TRBV27 to TRBJ2-7; TRBD2 might be the D (6 bases). This CDR3 has 13 amino acids. Germline CDR1 is MNHEY and CDR2 is SMNVEV (reference sequence). V lost 6 bases and J lost 4, with 13 bases in between.

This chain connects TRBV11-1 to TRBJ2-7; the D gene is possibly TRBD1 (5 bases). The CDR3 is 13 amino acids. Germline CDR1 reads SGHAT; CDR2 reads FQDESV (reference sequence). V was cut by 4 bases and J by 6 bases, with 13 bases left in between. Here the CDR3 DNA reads TGTGCCAGCAGCTCTGACAGCTACTCCGAGCAGTACTTC. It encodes CASSSDSYSEQYF.

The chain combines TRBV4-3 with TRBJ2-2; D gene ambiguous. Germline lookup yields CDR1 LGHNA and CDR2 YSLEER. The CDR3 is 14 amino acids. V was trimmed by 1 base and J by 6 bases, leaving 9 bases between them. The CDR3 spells CASSQVWPAGELFF. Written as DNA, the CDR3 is TGCGCCAGCAGCCAAGTTTGGCCAGCCGGGGAGCTGTTTTTT.

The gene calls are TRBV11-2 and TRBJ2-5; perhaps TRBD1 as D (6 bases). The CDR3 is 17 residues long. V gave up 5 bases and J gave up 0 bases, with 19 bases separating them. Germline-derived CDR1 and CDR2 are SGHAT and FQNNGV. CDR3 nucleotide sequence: TGTGCCAGCAGCACCCTCCTTGGGGGCAGGGACCAAGAGACCCAGTACTTC. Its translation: CASSTLLGGRDQETQYF.

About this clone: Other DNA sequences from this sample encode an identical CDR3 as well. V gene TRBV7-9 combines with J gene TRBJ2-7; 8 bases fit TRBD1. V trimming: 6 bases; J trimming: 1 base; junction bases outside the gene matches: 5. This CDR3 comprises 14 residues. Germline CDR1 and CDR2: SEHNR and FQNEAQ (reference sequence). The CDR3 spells CASRSGTGSYEQYF. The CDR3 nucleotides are TGTGCCAGCAGGTCCGGGACAGGTTCCTACGAGCAGTACTTC. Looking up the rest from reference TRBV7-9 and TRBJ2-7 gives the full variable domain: DTGVSQNPRHKITKRGQNVTFRCDPISEHNRLYWYRQTLGQGPEFLTYFQNEAQLEKSRLLSDRFSAERPKGSFSTLEIQRTEQGDSAMYLCASRSGTGSYEQYFGPGTRLTVT.

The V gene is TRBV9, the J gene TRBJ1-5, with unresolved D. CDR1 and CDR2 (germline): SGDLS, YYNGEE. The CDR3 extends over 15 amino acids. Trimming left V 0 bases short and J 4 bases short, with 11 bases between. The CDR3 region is CASSVAAGSNQPQHF. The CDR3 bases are TGTGCCAGCAGCGTAGCCGCAGGAAGTAATCAGCCCCAGCATTTT. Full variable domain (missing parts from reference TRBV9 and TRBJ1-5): DSGVTQTPKHLITATGQRVTLRCSPRSGDLSVYWYQQSLDQGLQFLIQYYNGEERAKGNILERFSAQQFPDLHSELNLSSLELGDSALYFCASSVAAGSNQPQHFGDGTRLSIL.

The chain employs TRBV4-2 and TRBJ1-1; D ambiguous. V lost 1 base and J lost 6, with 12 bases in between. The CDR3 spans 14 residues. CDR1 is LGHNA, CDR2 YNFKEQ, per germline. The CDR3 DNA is TGTGCCAGCAGCCAAGGCCGGGATGGGGCTGAAGCTTTCTTT. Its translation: CASSQGRDGAEAFF.

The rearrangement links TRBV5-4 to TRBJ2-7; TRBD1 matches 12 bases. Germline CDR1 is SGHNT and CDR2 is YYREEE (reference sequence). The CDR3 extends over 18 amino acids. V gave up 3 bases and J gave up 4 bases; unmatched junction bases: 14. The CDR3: CASSSSGTGGYLSYEQYF. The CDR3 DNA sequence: TGTGCCAGCAGCTCATCCGGGACAGGGGGCTACCTATCGTACGAGCAGTACTTC. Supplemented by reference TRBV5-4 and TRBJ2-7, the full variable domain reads ETGVTQSPTHLIKTRGQQVTLRCSSQSGHNTVSWYQQALGQGPQFIFQYYREEENGRGNFPPRFSGLQFPNYSSELNVNALELDDSALYLCASSSSGTGGYLSYEQYFGPGTRLTVT.